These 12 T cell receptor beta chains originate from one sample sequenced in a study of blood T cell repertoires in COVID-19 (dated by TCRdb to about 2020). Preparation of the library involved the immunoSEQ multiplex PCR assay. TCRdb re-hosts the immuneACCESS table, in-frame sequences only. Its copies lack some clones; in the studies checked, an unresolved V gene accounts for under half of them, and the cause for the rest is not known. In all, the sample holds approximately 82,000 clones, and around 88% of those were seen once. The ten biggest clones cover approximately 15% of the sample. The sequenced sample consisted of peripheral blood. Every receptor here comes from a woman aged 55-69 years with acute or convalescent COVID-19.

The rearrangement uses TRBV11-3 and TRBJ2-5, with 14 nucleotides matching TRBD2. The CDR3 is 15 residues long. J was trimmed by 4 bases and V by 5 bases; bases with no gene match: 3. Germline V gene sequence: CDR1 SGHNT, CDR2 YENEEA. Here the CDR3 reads CASSIGTSGRETQYF. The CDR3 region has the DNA TGTGCCAGCAGCATCGGGACTAGCGGGAGAGAGACCCAGTACTTC.

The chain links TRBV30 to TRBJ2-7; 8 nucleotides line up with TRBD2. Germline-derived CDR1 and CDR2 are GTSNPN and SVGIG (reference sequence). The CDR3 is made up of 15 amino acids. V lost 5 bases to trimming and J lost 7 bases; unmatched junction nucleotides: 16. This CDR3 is CAWSYLRGEPGEQYF. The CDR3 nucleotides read TGTGCCTGGTCCTACTTGCGGGGGGAACCAGGGGAGCAGTACTTC.

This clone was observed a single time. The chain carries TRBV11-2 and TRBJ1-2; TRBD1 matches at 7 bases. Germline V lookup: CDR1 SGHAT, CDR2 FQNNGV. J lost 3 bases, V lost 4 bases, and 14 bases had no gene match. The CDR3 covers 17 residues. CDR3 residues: CASSSLRRDSDYYGYTF. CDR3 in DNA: TGTGCCAGCAGCTCTCTACGCCGGGACAGCGATTACTATGGCTACACCTTC.

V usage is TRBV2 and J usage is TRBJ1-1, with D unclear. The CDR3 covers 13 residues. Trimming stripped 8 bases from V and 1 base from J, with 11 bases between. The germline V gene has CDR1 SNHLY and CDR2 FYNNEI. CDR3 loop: CASGRAPNTEAFF. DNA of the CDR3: TGTGCCAGCGGGAGGGCGCCGAACACTGAAGCTTTCTTT.

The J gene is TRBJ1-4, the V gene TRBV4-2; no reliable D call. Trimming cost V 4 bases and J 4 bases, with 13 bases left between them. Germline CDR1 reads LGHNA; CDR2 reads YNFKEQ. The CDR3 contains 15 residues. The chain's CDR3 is CASSPSREVNEKLFF. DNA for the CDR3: TGTGCCAGCAGCCCGAGTAGGGAGGTTAATGAAAAACTGTTTTTT.

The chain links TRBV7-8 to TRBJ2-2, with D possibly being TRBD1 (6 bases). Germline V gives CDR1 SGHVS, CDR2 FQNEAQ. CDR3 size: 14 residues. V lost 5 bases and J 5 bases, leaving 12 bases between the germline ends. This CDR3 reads CASSQLQGTGELFF. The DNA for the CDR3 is TGTGCCAGCAGCCAGCTACAGGGTACCGGGGAGCTGTTTTTT.

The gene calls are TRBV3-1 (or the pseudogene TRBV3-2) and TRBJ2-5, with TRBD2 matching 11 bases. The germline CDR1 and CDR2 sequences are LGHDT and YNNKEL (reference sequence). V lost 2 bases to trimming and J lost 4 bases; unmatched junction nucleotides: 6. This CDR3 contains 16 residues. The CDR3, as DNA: TGTGCCAGCAGCCAACTAACTAGCGGGGGTGGAGAGACCCAGTACTTC. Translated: CASSQLTSGGGETQYF.

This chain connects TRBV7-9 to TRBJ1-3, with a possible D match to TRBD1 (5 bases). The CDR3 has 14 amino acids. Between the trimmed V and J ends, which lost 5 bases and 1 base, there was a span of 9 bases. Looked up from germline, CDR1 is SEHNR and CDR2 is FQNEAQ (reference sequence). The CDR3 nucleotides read TGTGCCAGCAGCCCCAAGGGGTCTGGAAACACCATATATTTT. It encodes CASSPKGSGNTIYF.

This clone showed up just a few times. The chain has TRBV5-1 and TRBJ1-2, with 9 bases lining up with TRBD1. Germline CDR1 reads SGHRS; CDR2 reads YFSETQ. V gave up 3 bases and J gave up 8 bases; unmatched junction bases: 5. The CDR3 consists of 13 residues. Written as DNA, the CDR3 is TGCGCCAGCAGCTGGACGACAGGGGGAGGCTACACCTTC. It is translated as CASSWTTGGGYTF.

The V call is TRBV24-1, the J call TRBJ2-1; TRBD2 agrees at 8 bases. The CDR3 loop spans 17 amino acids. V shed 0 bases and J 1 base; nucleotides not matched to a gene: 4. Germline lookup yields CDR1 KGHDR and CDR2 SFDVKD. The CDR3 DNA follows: TGTGCCACCAGTGATTTGCACGGGGGGGGGTCCTACAATGAGCAGTTCTTC. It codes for CATSDLHGGGSYNEQFF.

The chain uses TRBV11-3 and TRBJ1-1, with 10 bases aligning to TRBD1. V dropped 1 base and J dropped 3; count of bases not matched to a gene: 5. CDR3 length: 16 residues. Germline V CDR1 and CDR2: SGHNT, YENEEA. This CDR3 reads CASSLATGGADTEAFF. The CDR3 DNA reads TGTGCCAGCAGCTTAGCGACAGGGGGCGCGGACACTGAAGCTTTCTTT.

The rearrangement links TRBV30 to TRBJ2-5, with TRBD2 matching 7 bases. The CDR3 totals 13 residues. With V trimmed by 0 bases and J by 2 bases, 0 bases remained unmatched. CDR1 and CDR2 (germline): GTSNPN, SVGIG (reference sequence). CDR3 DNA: TGTGCCTGGAGTGTGGGGGGGCAAGAGACCCAGTACTTC. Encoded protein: CAWSVGGQETQYF.